Below, one TCR beta chain is given with its context. This CDR3 has 13 residues. Germline V gene lookup returns CDR1 SNHLY and CDR2 FYNNEI. Trimming took off 6 bases at V and 7 bases at J, with 13 bases between the two ends. The sample originates from a study of blood T cell repertoires in COVID-19. Under the authors' procedure: Counts of nucleated cells, estimated from reference gene primer amplification, were obtained. Repertoires were generated with immunoSEQ multiplex PCR, while TCRdb's copy carries only in-frame clones and drops some. V, J and clone size were drawn from that table, and D and trimming were deduced from the DNA. Of a few hundred thousand clones in the sample, approximately 91% are singletons; the top ten hold 2% to 2.5%.

The receptor comes from a man over 45 with acute or convalescent COVID-19. The sample comprised peripheral blood. V usage is TRBV2 and J usage is TRBJ1-5, with TRBD1 as a possible D gene (5 bases). DNA for the CDR3: TGTGCCAGCAGACAGGTAGGGTCGCAGCCCCAGCATTTT. This sequence encodes CASRQVGSQPQHF. Using reference TRBV2 and TRBJ1-5 for the parts outside the CDR3, the full variable domain is EPEVTQTPSHQVTQMGQEVILRCVPISNHLYFYWYRQILGQKVEFLVSFYNNEISEKSEIFDDQFSVERPDGSNFTLKIRSTKLEDSAMYFCASRQVGSQPQHFGDGTRLSIL.